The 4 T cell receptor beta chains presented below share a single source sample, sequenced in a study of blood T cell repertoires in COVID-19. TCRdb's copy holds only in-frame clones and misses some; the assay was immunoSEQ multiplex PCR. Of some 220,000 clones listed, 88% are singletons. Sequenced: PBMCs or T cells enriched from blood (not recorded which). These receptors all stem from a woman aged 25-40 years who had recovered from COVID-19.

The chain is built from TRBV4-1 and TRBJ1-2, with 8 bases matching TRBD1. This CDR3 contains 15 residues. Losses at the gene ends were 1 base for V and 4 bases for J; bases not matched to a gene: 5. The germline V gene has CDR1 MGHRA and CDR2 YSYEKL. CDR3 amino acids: CASSQGQGAAYGYTF. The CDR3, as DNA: TGCGCCAGCAGCCAAGGGCAGGGGGCAGCCTATGGCTACACCTTC.

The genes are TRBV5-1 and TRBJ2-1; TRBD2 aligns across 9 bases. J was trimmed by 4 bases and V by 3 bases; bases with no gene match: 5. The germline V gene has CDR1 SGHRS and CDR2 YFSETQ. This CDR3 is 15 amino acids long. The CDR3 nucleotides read TGCGCCAGCAGCTATAGCGGGGGAGAGTACAATGAGCAGTTCTTC. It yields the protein CASSYSGGEYNEQFF.

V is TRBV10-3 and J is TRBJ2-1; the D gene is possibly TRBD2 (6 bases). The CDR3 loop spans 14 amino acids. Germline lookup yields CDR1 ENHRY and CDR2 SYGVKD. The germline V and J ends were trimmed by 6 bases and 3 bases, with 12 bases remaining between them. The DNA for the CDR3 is TGTGCCATCAGGGGCGGGGAATACTACAATGAGCAGTTCTTC. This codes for CAIRGGEYYNEQFF.

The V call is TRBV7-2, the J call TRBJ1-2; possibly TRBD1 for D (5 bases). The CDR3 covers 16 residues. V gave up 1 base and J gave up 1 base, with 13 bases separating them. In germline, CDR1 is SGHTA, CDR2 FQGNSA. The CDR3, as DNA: TGTGCCAGCAGCTTAGGGGCGGGGGTCGTTAACTATGGCTACACCTTC. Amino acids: CASSLGAGVVNYGYTF. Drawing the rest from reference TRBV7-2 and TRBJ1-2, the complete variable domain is GAGVSQSPSNKVTEKGKDVELRCDPISGHTALYWYRQSLGQGLEFLIYFQGNSAPDKSGLPSDRFSAERTGGSVSTLTIQRTQQEDSAVYLCASSLGAGVVNYGYTFGSGTRLTVV.